This paragraph reports one T cell receptor (beta chain). The V end was cut by 3 bases, the J end by 6 bases, with 14 bases between. Germline V CDR1 and CDR2: MNHEY, SMNVEV (reference sequence). The CDR3 extends over 14 amino acids. Generated by immunoSEQ multiplex PCR, the TCRdb table keeps only in-frame clones and is missing some. This table holds approximately 200,000 clones, about 88% found once. This sample is drawn from a study of blood T cell repertoires in COVID-19. The V call is TRBV27, the J call TRBJ1-1, with D unclear. The sequenced sample was peripheral blood. This clonotype originated in a woman aged 25 to 39 with active or convalescent COVID-19. The CDR3 protein is CASSLAGFRAEAFF. CDR3 DNA sequence: TGTGCCAGCAGTTTGGCGGGGTTTAGGGCTGAAGCTTTCTTT.